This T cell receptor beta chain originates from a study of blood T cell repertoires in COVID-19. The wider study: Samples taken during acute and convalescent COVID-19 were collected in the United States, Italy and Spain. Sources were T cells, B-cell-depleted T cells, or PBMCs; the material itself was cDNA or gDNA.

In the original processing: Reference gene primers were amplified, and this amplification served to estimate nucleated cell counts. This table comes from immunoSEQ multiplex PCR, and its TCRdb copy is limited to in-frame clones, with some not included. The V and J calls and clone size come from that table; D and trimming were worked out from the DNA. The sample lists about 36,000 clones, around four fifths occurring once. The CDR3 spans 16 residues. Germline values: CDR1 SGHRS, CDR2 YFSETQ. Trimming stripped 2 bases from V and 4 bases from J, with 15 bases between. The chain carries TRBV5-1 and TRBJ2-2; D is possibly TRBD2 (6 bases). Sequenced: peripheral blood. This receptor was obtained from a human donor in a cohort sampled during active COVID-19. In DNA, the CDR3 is TGCGCCAGCAGCTTTTCCGTTGGGGGGATCACCGGGGAGCTGTTTTTT. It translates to CASSFSVGGITGELFF.